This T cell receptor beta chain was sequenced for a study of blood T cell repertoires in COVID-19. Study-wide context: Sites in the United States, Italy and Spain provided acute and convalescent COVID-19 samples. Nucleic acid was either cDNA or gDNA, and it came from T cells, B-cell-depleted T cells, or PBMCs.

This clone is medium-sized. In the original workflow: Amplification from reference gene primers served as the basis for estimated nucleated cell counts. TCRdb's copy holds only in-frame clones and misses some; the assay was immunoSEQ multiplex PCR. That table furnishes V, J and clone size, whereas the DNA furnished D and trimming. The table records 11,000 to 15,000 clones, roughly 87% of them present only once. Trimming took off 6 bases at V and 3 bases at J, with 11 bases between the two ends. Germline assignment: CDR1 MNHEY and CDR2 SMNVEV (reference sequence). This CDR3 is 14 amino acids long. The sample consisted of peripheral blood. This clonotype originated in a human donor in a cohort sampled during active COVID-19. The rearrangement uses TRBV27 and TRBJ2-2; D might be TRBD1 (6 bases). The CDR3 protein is CASRRDTYTGELFF. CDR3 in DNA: TGTGCCAGCAGGAGGGACACCTACACCGGGGAGCTGTTTTTT.